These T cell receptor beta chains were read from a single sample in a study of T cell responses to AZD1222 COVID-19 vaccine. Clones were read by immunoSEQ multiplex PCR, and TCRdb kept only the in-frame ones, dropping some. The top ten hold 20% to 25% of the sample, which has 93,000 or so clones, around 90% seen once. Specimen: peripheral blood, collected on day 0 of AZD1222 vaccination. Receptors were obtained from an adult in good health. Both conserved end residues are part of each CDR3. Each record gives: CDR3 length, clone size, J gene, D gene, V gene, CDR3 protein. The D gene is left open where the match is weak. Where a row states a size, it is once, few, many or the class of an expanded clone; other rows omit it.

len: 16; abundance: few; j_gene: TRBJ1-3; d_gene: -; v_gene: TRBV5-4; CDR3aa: CASSPPSTGSGNTIYF
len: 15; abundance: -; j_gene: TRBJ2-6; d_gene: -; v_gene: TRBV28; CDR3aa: CASSLLLSGANVLTF
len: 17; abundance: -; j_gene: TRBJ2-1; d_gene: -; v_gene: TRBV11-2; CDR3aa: CASSTAQGASEVLEQFF
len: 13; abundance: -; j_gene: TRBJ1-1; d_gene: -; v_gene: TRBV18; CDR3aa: CASSPTGMTEAFF
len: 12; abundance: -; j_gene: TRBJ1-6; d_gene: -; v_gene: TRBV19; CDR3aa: CASRDLNSPLHF
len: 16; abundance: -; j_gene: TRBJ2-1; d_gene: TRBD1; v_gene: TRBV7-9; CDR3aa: CASSLGSGTVGNEQFF
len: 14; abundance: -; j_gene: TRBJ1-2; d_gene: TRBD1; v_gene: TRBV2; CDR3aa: CASSGQGSDYGYTF
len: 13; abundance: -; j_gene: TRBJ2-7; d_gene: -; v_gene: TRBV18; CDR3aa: CASSPPSTGEQYF
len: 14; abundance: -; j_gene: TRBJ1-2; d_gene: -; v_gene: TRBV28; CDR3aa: CASSGDGTNYGYTF
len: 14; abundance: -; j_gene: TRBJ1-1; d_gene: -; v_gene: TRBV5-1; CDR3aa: CASSLGGVGTEAFF
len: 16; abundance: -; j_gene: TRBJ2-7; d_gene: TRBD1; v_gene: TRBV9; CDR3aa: CASSVGPGQGRGEQYF
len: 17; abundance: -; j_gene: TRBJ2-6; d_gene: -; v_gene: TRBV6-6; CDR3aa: CASSPRPGQRWANVLTF
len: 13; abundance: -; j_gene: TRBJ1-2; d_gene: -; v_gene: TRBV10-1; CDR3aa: CASSSDSNCGYTF
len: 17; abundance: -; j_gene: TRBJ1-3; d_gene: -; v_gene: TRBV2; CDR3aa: CASSADPRVSTRNTIYF
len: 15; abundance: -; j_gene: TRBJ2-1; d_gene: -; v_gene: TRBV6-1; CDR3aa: CASSEASGSYNEQFF
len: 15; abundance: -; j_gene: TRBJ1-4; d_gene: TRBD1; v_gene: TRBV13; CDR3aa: CASSWGQGGTRKLFF
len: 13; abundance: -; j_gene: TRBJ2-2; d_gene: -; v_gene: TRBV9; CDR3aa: CASSVGNTGELFF
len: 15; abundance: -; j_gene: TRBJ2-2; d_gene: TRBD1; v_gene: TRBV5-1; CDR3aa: CASSSGTGLTGELFF
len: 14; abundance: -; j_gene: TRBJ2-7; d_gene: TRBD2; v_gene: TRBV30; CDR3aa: CAWTEAGSPYEQYF
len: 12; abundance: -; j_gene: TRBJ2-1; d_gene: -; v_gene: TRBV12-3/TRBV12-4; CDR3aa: CASTLEWNEQFF
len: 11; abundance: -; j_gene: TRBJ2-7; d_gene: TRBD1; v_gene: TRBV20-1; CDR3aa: CSARGTGEQYF
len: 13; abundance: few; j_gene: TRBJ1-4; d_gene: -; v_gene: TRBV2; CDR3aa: CATRGDKNEKLFF
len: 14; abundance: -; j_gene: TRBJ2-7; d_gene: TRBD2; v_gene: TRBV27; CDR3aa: CASSLASGSYEQYF
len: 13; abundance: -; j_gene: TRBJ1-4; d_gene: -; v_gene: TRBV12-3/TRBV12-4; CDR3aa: CASSMGDNEKLFF
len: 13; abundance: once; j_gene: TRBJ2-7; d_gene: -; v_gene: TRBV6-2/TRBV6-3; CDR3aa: CASSRDVAREQYF
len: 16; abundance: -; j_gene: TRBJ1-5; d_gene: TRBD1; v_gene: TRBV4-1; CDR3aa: CASSQDRDREIQPQHF
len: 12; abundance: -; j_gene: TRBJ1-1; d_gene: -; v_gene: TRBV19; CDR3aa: CASKEGVTEAFF
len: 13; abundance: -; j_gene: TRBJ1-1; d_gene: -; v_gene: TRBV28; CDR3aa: CASCLMGNTEAFF
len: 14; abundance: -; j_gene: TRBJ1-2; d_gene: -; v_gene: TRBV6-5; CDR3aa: CASSIGQSNYGYTF
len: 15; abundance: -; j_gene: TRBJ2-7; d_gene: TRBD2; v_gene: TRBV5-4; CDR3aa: CASSPGLAAIYEQYF
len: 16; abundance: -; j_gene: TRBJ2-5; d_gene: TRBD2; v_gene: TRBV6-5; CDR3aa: CASSYGGLAGAETQYF
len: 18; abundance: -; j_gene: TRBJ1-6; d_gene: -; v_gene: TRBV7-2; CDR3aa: CASSLVPLQGSYNSPLHF
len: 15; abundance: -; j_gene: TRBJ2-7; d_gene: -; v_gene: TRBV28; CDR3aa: CASSLEGSRSYEQYF
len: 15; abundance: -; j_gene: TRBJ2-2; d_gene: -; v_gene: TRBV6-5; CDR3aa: CASGGPQEFTGELFF